This TCR beta chain emerged from a study of T cell responses to AZD1222 COVID-19 vaccine. General study points: Clonal diversity was possibly underestimated; the donors were predominantly white British and more often female.

The CDR3 consists of 16 residues. Trimming pared 1 base from V and 2 bases from J, leaving 14 bases between. Germline values: CDR1 SGHDN, CDR2 FVKESK. As regards this clone: Antigen: not known.

Some clones are missing from TCRdb's copy, which holds only in-frame ones; the method was immunoSEQ multiplex PCR. The sample consists of around 88,000 clones, around nine tenths of them appearing once. This sample comprised peripheral blood, obtained on day 0 of MenACWY control vaccination. This clonotype was sampled from an adult in good health. The J gene is TRBJ1-2, the V gene TRBV14, with no clear D. CDR3 sequence: CASSQADVNYNYGYTF. DNA of the CDR3: TGTGCCAGCAGCCAAGCCGACGTTAACTACAACTATGGCTACACCTTC.